The rows below give T cell receptor beta chains drawn from one sample of a study of technical replicates of blood from several donors. The repertoire was sequenced with immunoSEQ multiplex PCR; TCRdb's copy has only in-frame clones and lacks some. Of around 100,000 clones in the sample, 90% to 95% were seen once. The specimen sequenced was T cells isolated from PBMCs. These receptors all come from a human donor in good health. CDR3s leave out the opening cysteine and the closing phenylalanine or tryptophan. Rows give clone size only sometimes, using once, few, many, or a class for an expanded clone.

>-|TRBJ1-2|TRBV18
ASSPFQGDVSYT
>-|TRBJ1-2|TRBV7-2
ASSLGGQGTSYGYT
>once|TRBJ2-1|TRBV7-9
ASSLQGKGQF
>-|TRBJ2-7|TRBV7-6
ASSLAVLGAGTFEQY
>-|TRBJ1-5|TRBV21-1
ASSGGQGPLKPQH
>-|TRBJ2-1|TRBV18
ASSTKTDFNEQF
>-|TRBJ2-1|TRBV10-1
ASSGVDGTGFDNEQF
>once|TRBJ2-1|TRBV6-5
ASKMVAGGNEQF
>-|TRBJ1-5|TRBV9
ASSVDREQPQH
>-|TRBJ2-1|TRBV11-2
ASSPGLADFNEQF
>once|TRBJ2-3|TRBV19
ASSSRGTDTQY
>-|TRBJ2-3|TRBV27
ASSSPSADTQY